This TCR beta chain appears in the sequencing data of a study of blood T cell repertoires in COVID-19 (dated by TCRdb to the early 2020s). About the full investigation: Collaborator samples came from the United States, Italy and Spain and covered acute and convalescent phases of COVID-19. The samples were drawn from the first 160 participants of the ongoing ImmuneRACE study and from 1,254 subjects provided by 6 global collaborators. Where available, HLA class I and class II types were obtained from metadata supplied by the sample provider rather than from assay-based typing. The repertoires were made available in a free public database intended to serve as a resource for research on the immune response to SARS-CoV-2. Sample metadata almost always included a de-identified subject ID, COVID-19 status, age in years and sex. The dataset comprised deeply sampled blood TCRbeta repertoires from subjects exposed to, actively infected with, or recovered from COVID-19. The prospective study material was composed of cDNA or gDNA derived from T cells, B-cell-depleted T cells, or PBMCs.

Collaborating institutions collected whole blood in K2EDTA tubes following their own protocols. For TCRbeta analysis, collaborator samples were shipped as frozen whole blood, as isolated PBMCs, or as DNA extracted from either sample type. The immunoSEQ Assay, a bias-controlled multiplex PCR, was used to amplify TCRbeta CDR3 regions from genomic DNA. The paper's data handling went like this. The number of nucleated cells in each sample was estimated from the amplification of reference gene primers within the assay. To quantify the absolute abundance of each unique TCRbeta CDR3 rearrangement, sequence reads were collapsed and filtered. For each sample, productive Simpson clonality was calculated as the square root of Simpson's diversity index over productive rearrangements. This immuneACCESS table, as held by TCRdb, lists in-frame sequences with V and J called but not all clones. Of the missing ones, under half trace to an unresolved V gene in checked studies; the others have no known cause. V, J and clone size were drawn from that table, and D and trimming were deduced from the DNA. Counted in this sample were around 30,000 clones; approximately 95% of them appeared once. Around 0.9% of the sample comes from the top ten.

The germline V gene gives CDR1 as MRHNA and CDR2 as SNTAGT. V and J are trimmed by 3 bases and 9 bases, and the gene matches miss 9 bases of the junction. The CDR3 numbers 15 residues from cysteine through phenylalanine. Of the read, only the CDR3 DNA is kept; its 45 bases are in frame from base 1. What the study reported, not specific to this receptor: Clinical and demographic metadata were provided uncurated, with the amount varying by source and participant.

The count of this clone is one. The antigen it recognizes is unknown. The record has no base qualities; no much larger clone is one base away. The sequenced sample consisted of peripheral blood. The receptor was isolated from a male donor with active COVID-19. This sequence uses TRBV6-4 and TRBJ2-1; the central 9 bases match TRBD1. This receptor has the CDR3 CASSEAGTGNREQFF. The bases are TGTGCCAGCAGTGAAGCTGGGACAGGGAACCGTGAGCAGTTCTTC.